Below, 8 T cell receptor beta chains from the same sample are listed, as sequenced in a study of OX40 agonist ivuxolimab in advanced cancers. The protocol was immunoSEQ multiplex PCR, while the TCRdb copy is restricted to in-frame clones and leaves out a portion. This table holds around 60,000 clones, about nine tenths found once. This specimen was CD4+ or CD8+ T cells sorted from blood, taken in a trial of the OX40 agonist ivuxolimab. The receptors derive from an adult with an advanced solid tumor such as melanoma, head and neck, liver or kidney cancer.

The V call is TRBV11-3, the J call TRBJ2-1; D is ambiguous. This CDR3 is 12 amino acids long. The V and J ends lost 3 bases and 2 bases respectively, with 2 bases between them. Germline values: CDR1 SGHNT, CDR2 YENEEA. Here the CDR3 DNA reads TGTGCCAGCAGCTTCCCCTACAATGAGCAGTTCTTC. Amino acid sequence: CASSFPYNEQFF.

The CDR3 is CSVPGPSVSDTQYF. The CDR3 region has the DNA TGCAGCGTTCCAGGCCCTAGCGTATCAGATACGCAGTATTTT. The chain is built from TRBV29-1 and TRBJ2-3, with D possibly matching TRBD2 (6 bases). Germline V gene lookup returns CDR1 SQVTM and CDR2 ANQGSEA. The length of the CDR3 is 14 residues. Between the trimmed V and J ends, which lost 5 bases and 4 bases, there was a span of 16 bases.

CDR3 residues: CAISEWRDSGNTIYF. The CDR3 region has the DNA TGTGCCATCAGTGAGTGGCGGGACTCTGGAAACACCATATATTTT. The chain couples TRBV10-3 to TRBJ1-3; the D is unclear. V lost 1 base and J 0 bases, leaving 7 bases between the germline ends. Germline V gene lookup returns CDR1 ENHRY and CDR2 SYGVKD. The length of the CDR3 is 15 residues.

The chain is built from TRBV27 and TRBJ2-7; 7 bases are a match to TRBD2. Trimming cost V 6 bases and J 2 bases; bases outside gene matches: 1. CDR3 length equals 12 residues. Germline V gives CDR1 MNHEY, CDR2 SMNVEV (reference sequence). The CDR3 spells CASRSGAYEQYF. CDR3 DNA sequence: TGTGCCAGCAGGAGCGGGGCCTACGAGCAGTACTTC.

This clone was recorded once. The chain joins TRBV9 to TRBJ2-5; perhaps TRBD2 as D (6 bases). The CDR3 consists of 15 residues. V was pared by 2 bases and J by 4 bases, with 15 bases between. CDR1 is SGDLS, CDR2 YYNGEE, per germline. Here the CDR3 DNA reads TGTGCCAGCAGCGTTATTAGCGGCGACGGAGAGACCCAGTACTTC. It specifies CASSVISGDGETQYF.

The chain combines TRBV6-5 with TRBJ2-1; no reliable D call. V lost 2 bases and J 2 bases, leaving 10 bases between the germline ends. The V gene's germline CDR1 is MNHEY and CDR2 SVGAGI. This CDR3 has 15 residues. In DNA form, the CDR3 reads TGTGCCAGCAGTTACGATGCGCCACCCTACAATGAGCAGTTCTTC. It specifies CASSYDAPPYNEQFF.

The rearrangement joins TRBV6-1 to TRBJ1-1, with D unclear. CDR3 length: 15 residues. Trimming shortened V by 1 base and J by 3 bases, and 12 bases separated the two germline ends. The germline gives CDR1 MNHNS, CDR2 SASEGT. The CDR3 DNA is TGTGCCAGCAGTGAAGAAGGAGGCCGGGACACTGAAGCTTTCTTT. Amino acid sequence: CASSEEGGRDTEAFF.

This sequence joins TRBV28 and TRBJ2-1, with a weak D call TRBD1 (5 bases). Trimming stripped 3 bases from V and 3 bases from J, with 15 bases between. Germline V gene lookup returns CDR1 MDHEN and CDR2 SYDVKM. The CDR3 is made up of 16 amino acids. The CDR3 reads CASSFRARVDYNEQFF. The CDR3 DNA sequence: TGTGCCAGCAGTTTCAGGGCAAGGGTAGACTACAATGAGCAGTTCTTC.